One and the same sample provided the 26 T cell receptor beta chains below, sequenced in a study of control samples from healthy donors and cancer patients. Libraries were prepared by immunoSEQ multiplex PCR; TCRdb keeps only in-frame clonotypes and omits some of them. There are approximately 150,000 clones in the sample; 96% occur only once, and just over 1% lies in the top ten. The sequenced material came from blood. The receptors originated from a woman in her 30s in good health.

This chain joins TRBV21-1 and TRBJ2-2; the table's D call TRBD2 went unverified against the DNA. TRBV21-1 is described as a pseudogene. The CDR3 has 17 residues. This chain's CDR3 is CASSFQLAGVNTGELFF. Written as DNA, the CDR3 is TGTGCCAGCAGCTTTCAACTAGCGGGGGTGAACACCGGGGAGCTGTTTTTT.

The V call is TRBV14, the J call TRBJ2-5; the match to TRBD2 covers 10 bases. Looked up from germline, CDR1 is SGHDN and CDR2 is FVKESK. V lost 1 base to trimming and J lost 5 bases; unmatched junction nucleotides: 7. The CDR3 consists of 16 residues. CDR3 amino acids: CASSQARLAGEETQYF. CDR3 in DNA: TGTGCCAGCAGCCAAGCAAGGCTAGCGGGAGAGGAGACCCAGTACTTC. Based on the CDR3 plus reference TRBV14 and TRBJ2-5, the full variable domain is EAGVTQFPSHSVIEKGQTVTLRCDPISGHDNLYWYRRVMGKEIKFLLHFVKESKQDESGMPNNRFLAERTGGTYSTLKVQPAELEDSGVYFCASSQARLAGEETQYFGPGTRLLVL.

The rearrangement joins TRBV24-1 to TRBJ2-1; TRBD2 aligns across 7 bases. Germline CDR1 is KGHDR and CDR2 is SFDVKD. Unmatched junction bases numbered 6, after V lost 5 bases and J lost 3 bases. There are 15 residues in the CDR3. Written as DNA, the CDR3 is TGTGCCACCAGTGCAGGCTGGGGGGGCTACAATGAGCAGTTCTTC. Translated, it gives CATSAGWGGYNEQFF.

V gene TRBV12-3 or TRBV12-4 combines with J gene TRBJ2-7, with 7 bases that match TRBD2. The CDR3 runs 13 residues. J was trimmed by 4 bases and V by 7 bases; bases with no gene match: 7. CDR3 nucleotides: TGTGCCAGCAACCCTAGGGGAGGGTACGAGCAGTACTTC. Amino acid sequence: CASNPRGGYEQYF.

The CDR3 DNA is TGTGCCAGCAGCCAAGATCTGGCCAGGGCTTCATCACCCCTCCACTTT. Its translation is CASSQDLARASSPLHF. This rearrangement joins TRBV4-2 to TRBJ1-6, with D possibly TRBD1 on 5 matching bases. Trimming shortened V by 0 bases and J by 10 bases, and 16 bases separated the two germline ends. Germline lookup yields CDR1 LGHNA and CDR2 YNFKEQ. The CDR3 spans 16 residues.

This chain uses TRBV4-2 with TRBJ2-1; unclear D gene. The germline V gene has CDR1 LGHNA and CDR2 YNFKEQ. This CDR3 spans 17 amino acids. V lost 1 base and J lost 3, with 16 bases in between. CDR3 loop: CASSQVRPSGLYNEQFF. In nucleotides, the CDR3 is TGTGCCAGCAGCCAAGTTCGACCCTCCGGCCTCTACAATGAGCAGTTCTTC.

The chain has TRBV27 and TRBJ2-3; tentative D call: TRBD2 (6 bases). This CDR3 spans 15 amino acids. Germline lookup yields CDR1 MNHEY and CDR2 SMNVEV (reference sequence). Trimming shortened V by 2 bases and J by 3 bases, and 12 bases separated the two germline ends. CDR3 in DNA: TGTGCCAGCAGTTTAATGGGGGGTAGGACAGATACGCAGTATTTT. The encoded protein is CASSLMGGRTDTQYF.

The sample holds one count of this clone. The gene calls are TRBV13 and TRBJ2-3, with D perhaps matching TRBD2 (6 bases). Trimming left V 3 bases short and J 9 bases short, with 10 bases between. The CDR3 is 12 residues long. Germline V gives CDR1 PRHDT, CDR2 FYEKMQ (reference sequence). The chain's CDR3 is CASSFEEGTQYF. For the CDR3, the DNA is TGTGCCAGCAGCTTCGAGGAGGGGACGCAGTATTTT. The full variable domain, in which reference TRBV13 and TRBJ2-3 provide the parts outside the CDR3, is AAGVIQSPRHLIKEKRETATLKCYPIPRHDTVYWYQQGPGQDPQFLISFYEKMQSDKGSIPDRFSAQQFSDYHSELNMSSLELGDSALYFCASSFEEGTQYFGPGTRLTVL.

The chain uses TRBV28 and TRBJ1-6; the match to TRBD1 covers 7 bases. The CDR3 consists of 17 residues. From germline, CDR1 is MDHEN and CDR2 SYDVKM. V dropped 4 bases and J dropped 10; count of bases not matched to a gene: 16. This CDR3 reads CASSSSRGGAQASPLHF. CDR3 nucleotides: TGTGCCAGCAGTTCCAGCAGGGGGGGGGCGCAGGCCTCACCCCTCCACTTT.

This sequence joins TRBV6-5 and TRBJ2-1; 9 bases line up with TRBD2. This CDR3 region has 15 residues. In germline, CDR1 is MNHEY, CDR2 SVGAGI. V lost 7 bases to trimming and J lost 7 bases; unmatched junction nucleotides: 11. The CDR3 bases are TGTGCCAGCAAGGGATTGGCTAGCGGGAAAAATGAGCAGTTCTTC. Protein sequence: CASKGLASGKNEQFF.

The rearrangement joins TRBV28 to TRBJ1-2, with unresolved D. V was clipped by 5 bases and J by 7 bases, with 14 bases between them. Germline loops: CDR1 MDHEN, CDR2 SYDVKM. There are 13 residues in the CDR3. The chain's CDR3 is CASSRFGSPGYTF. As DNA, the CDR3 is TGTGCCAGCAGTAGGTTCGGGTCCCCTGGCTACACCTTC.

The chain carries TRBV19 and TRBJ1-5; D is undetermined. The length of the CDR3 is 14 residues. Germline CDR1 is LNHDA and CDR2 is SQIVND (reference sequence). The germline V and J ends were trimmed by 1 base and 4 bases, with 8 bases remaining between them. This CDR3 reads CASSIGHSNQPQHF. For the CDR3, the DNA is TGTGCCAGTAGTATAGGACACTCGAATCAGCCCCAGCATTTT.

This clone occurred once. The chain couples TRBV28 to TRBJ1-1; no clear D gene. Germline V gives CDR1 MDHEN, CDR2 SYDVKM. This CDR3 has 11 amino acids. Trimming stripped 5 bases from V and 2 bases from J, with 3 bases between. CDR3 nucleotides: TGTGCCAGCAGTGATAACACTGAAGCTTTCTTT. Translated, it gives CASSDNTEAFF.

This sequence joins TRBV9 and TRBJ2-1, with 7 bases lining up with TRBD2. This CDR3 comprises 20 residues. V shed 3 bases, J shed 0 bases, and the junction held 18 bases outside the gene matches. The V gene's germline CDR1 is SGDLS and CDR2 YYNGEE. The CDR3, as DNA: TGTGCCAGCAGCGCAACGGTAGGGACTAATAGTATAAGCTCCTACAATGAGCAGTTCTTC. Protein sequence: CASSATVGTNSISSYNEQFF.

This chain links TRBV6-5 with TRBJ1-1; possibly TRBD1 for D (5 bases). CDR1 MNHEY and CDR2 SVGAGI come from the germline V gene. The V and J ends lost 5 bases and 1 base respectively, with 11 bases between them. The CDR3 runs 14 residues. The CDR3 loop reads CASSPAQENTEAFF. The CDR3 DNA follows: TGTGCCAGCAGTCCCGCACAGGAGAACACTGAAGCTTTCTTT.

This chain connects TRBV28 to TRBJ2-7; D may be TRBD2 (5 bases). Germline V gene sequence: CDR1 MDHEN, CDR2 SYDVKM. CDR3 length: 16 amino acids. Trimming left V 3 bases short and J 1 base short, with 16 bases between. CDR3 in amino acids: CASSFPAGLISYEQYF. In DNA form, the CDR3 reads TGTGCCAGCAGTTTCCCGGCAGGACTCATTTCCTACGAGCAGTACTTC.

The table lists this clone with a count of one. The rearrangement links TRBV5-1 to TRBJ1-1; maybe TRBD1 (6 bases). Trimming pared 0 bases from V and 3 bases from J, leaving 12 bases between. CDR1 is SGHRS, CDR2 YFSETQ, per germline. The CDR3 length is 15 residues. In DNA, the CDR3 is TGCGCCAGCAGCTTGGTAGGCAGGGGAGACACTGAAGCTTTCTTT. It translates to CASSLVGRGDTEAFF.

This chain joins TRBV28 and TRBJ1-5; maybe TRBD1 (5 bases). The V gene's germline CDR1 is MDHEN and CDR2 SYDVKM. V was trimmed by 5 bases and J by 1 base, leaving 15 bases between them. CDR3 length: 16 amino acids. In nucleotides, the CDR3 is TGTGCCAGCAGTCCTATCCAGGGTCTCAGCAATCAGCCCCAGCATTTT. It encodes CASSPIQGLSNQPQHF.

This clone occurred once. The chain is built from TRBV6-2 or TRBV6-3 and TRBJ1-5, with 8 bases matching TRBD1. The V segment lost 2 bases and the J segment 2 bases; nucleotides outside the gene matches: 5. This CDR3 spans 16 amino acids. Germline V gene data show CDR1 as MNHEY and CDR2 as SVGEGT. The CDR3 region has the DNA TGTGCCAGCAGTTACCCCGACAGGGGAGGCAATCAGCCCCAGCATTTT. This codes for CASSYPDRGGNQPQHF.

The chain recombines TRBV7-9 with TRBJ2-2; weak D call: TRBD2 (5 bases). The ends were cut back, 4 bases at V and 7 bases at J, with 13 bases in the middle. The CDR3 is 14 residues long. Germline assignment: CDR1 SEHNR and CDR2 FQNEAQ (reference sequence). Here the CDR3 DNA reads TGTGCCAGCAGCTCAGGAATCGCGGGCGGGGAGCTGTTTTTT. Protein product: CASSSGIAGGELFF. Complete variable domain (other parts from reference TRBV7-9 and TRBJ2-2): DTGVSQNPRHKITKRGQNVTFRCDPISEHNRLYWYRQTLGQGPEFLTYFQNEAQLEKSRLLSDRFSAERPKGSFSTLEIQRTEQGDSAMYLCASSSGIAGGELFFGEGSRLTVL.

The V gene is TRBV4-1, the J gene TRBJ2-2; D is undetermined. Between the trimmed V and J ends, which lost 5 bases and 6 bases, there was a span of 4 bases. The CDR3 has 11 residues. Germline V CDR1 and CDR2: MGHRA, YSYEKL. CDR3 loop: CASSIAGELFF. DNA of the CDR3: TGCGCCAGCAGCATCGCCGGGGAGCTGTTTTTT.

The chain is built from TRBV19 and TRBJ1-4; TRBD1 might be the D (6 bases). The CDR3 loop spans 16 amino acids. Germline V gene lookup returns CDR1 LNHDA and CDR2 SQIVND (reference sequence). The germline V and J ends were trimmed by 6 bases and 8 bases, with 22 bases remaining between them. The CDR3 protein is CASRAIGGEGGEKLFF. CDR3 bases: TGTGCCAGTAGGGCGATCGGAGGTGAGGGGGGAGAAAAACTGTTTTTT.

The chain is built from TRBV10-2 and TRBJ2-1; the match to TRBD1 covers 12 bases. V lost 2 bases to trimming and J lost 5 bases; unmatched junction nucleotides: 4. Germline V CDR1 and CDR2: WSHSY, SAAADI. The CDR3 has 16 amino acids. The CDR3 DNA follows: TGCGCCAGCAGTGAGAGGGGGACAGGGGGCGACAATGAGCAGTTCTTC. Protein sequence: CASSERGTGGDNEQFF.

V gene TRBV5-4 combines with J gene TRBJ2-4; D not certain. The CDR3 contains 13 residues. Trimming took 2 bases from V and 6 from J, leaving 9 bases between them. The germline V gene has CDR1 SGHNT and CDR2 YYREEE (reference sequence). CDR3 residues: CASSFGNRNIQYF. The CDR3 DNA sequence: TGTGCCAGCAGCTTTGGCAACCGAAACATTCAGTACTTC. Full variable domain (remainder filled in from reference TRBV5-4 and TRBJ2-4): ETGVTQSPTHLIKTRGQQVTLRCSSQSGHNTVSWYQQALGQGPQFIFQYYREEENGRGNFPPRFSGLQFPNYSSELNVNALELDDSALYLCASSFGNRNIQYFGAGTRLSVL.

V is TRBV13 and J is TRBJ2-1; 8 bases map to TRBD2. Trimming removed 4 bases from V and 14 bases from J; junction bases left unmatched: 7. Germline V gene data show CDR1 as PRHDT and CDR2 as FYEKMQ (reference sequence). The CDR3 is 12 residues long. The CDR3 sequence: CASSYLWREEFF. CDR3 coding DNA: TGTGCCAGCAGCTACCTCTGGCGGGAGGAGTTCTTC. Full variable domain (rest looked up from reference TRBV13 and TRBJ2-1): AAGVIQSPRHLIKEKRETATLKCYPIPRHDTVYWYQQGPGQDPQFLISFYEKMQSDKGSIPDRFSAQQFSDYHSELNMSSLELGDSALYFCASSYLWREEFFGPGTRLTVL.

The chain recombines TRBV2 with TRBJ2-1, with TRBD2 identical over 9 bases. The germline V gene has CDR1 SNHLY and CDR2 FYNNEI. The CDR3 length is 15 residues. V lost 4 bases and J lost 4; bases outside the gene matches: 5. CDR3 bases: TGTGCCAGCAGTGGCGCTAGCGGGATATACAATGAGCAGTTCTTC. Translating it yields CASSGASGIYNEQFF.